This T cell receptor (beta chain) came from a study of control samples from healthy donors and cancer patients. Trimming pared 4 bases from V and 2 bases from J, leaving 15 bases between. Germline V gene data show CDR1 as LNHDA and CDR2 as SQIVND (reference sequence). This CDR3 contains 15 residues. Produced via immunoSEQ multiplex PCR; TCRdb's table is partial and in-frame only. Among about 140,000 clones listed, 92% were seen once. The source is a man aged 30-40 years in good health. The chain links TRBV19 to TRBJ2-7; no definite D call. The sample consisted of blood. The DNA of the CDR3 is TGTGCCAGTAGTAAGTCTGGTTCCAGCGCCTACGAGCAGTACTTC. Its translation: CASSKSGSSAYEQYF.